A single sample is the source of the 15 T cell receptor beta chains below, sequenced in a study of regulatory T cells in long-lasting Graves disease. Combining iRepertoire HTBI primers with Arm-PCR of CDR3 regions, the authors built TCR beta libraries. TCRdb independently ran MiXCR on the multiplex PCR reads; one entry per CDR3 protein. This table holds around 500,000 distinct CDR3 sequences, about 16% found once. Time point given: newly diagnosed GD, antithyroid drugs for less than 3 months. Extracted RNA from PBMCs served as the source of the TCR library. These records were also assigned to another study, of T cells in Graves' hyperthyroidism and ophthalmopathy.

The sample was peripheral blood mononuclear cells (PBMCs), taken at new diagnosis, from a patient treated with antithyroid drugs. The receptors shown here come from a woman aged 35 to 60 with Graves disease.

The chain has TRBV11-2 and TRBJ1-1; possible D gene TRBD1, 6 bases. The ends were cut back, 6 bases at V and 4 bases at J, with 15 bases in the middle. From germline, CDR1 is SGHAT and CDR2 FQNNGV. The CDR3 extends over 14 amino acids. The CDR3 nucleotides read TGTGCCAGCAGGCCGGCAGGGGCGGGCACTGAAGCTTTCTTT. It codes for CASRPAGAGTEAFF.

This clonotype was seen many times. In nucleotides, the CDR3 is TGTGCTAGTGGTTTGGTAGTAGGGTACGGCACTGAAGCTTTCTTT. Translated: CASGLVVGYGTEAFF. The chain recombines TRBV12-5 with TRBJ1-1; D remains unclear. The length of the CDR3 is 15 residues. CDR1 is LGHNT, CDR2 FRNRAP, per germline. Deletions cut 0 bases from V and 4 bases from J, with 12 bases between.

CDR3 in amino acids: CASSHDRGPQHF. The CDR3 bases are TGCGCCAGCAGCCACGACAGAGGGCCCCAGCATTTT. The chain links TRBV4-1 to TRBJ1-5; tentative D call: TRBD1 (5 bases). Germline CDR1 is MGHRA and CDR2 is YSYEKL. The CDR3 is 12 amino acids. The V end was cut by 3 bases, the J end by 9 bases, with 9 bases between.

This clonotype was observed at least ten times. This rearrangement joins TRBV7-2 to TRBJ1-2; weak D call: TRBD1 (6 bases). V lost 5 bases and J 6 bases, leaving 19 bases between the germline ends. This CDR3 is 15 amino acids long. CDR1 and CDR2 (germline): SGHTA, FQGNSA. CDR3 nucleotide sequence: TGTGCCAGCAGCCCCTATCACCCGGACAGAGATGGCTACACCTTC. This codes for CASSPYHPDRDGYTF.

This clonotype came up many times. The CDR3 DNA follows: TGTGCCAGCAGTTTCTCTATGGTTCAAGAGACCCAGTACTTC. Protein: CASSFSMVQETQYF. The rearrangement uses TRBV12-3 or TRBV12-4 and TRBJ2-5; no clear D gene. The CDR3 has 14 amino acids. Trimming pared 3 bases from V and 2 bases from J, leaving 10 bases between.

This clonotype was recorded at least ten times. The chain carries TRBV5-1 and TRBJ2-1, with D tentatively TRBD2 (6 bases). Germline-derived CDR1 and CDR2 are SGHRS and YFSETQ. This CDR3 has 13 amino acids. V dropped 4 bases and J dropped 6 bases, with 11 bases sitting between them. CDR3 in amino acids: CASSETRGNEQFF. The CDR3 DNA is TGCGCCAGCAGCGAGACTAGAGGCAATGAGCAGTTCTTC. Variable domain in full (rest from reference TRBV5-1 and TRBJ2-1): KAGVTQTPRYLIKTRGQQVTLSCSPISGHRSVSWYQQTPGQGLQFLFEYFSETQRNKGNFPGRFSGRQFSNSRSEMNVSTLELGDSALYLCASSETRGNEQFFGPGTRLTVL.

This clonotype has a single count. The rearrangement links TRBV7-9 to TRBJ2-7; possible D gene TRBD2, 6 bases. Per germline, CDR1 SEHNR and CDR2 FQNEAQ (reference sequence). This CDR3 is 15 amino acids long. V lost 1 base and J lost 2, with 12 bases in between. CDR3 nucleotide sequence: TGTGCCAGCAGCTTAGGGGGACGGGGGACCTACGAGCAGTACTTC. Its protein is CASSLGGRGTYEQYF.

This chain joins TRBV9 and TRBJ1-2, with 7 positions matching TRBD1. Germline V gives CDR1 SGDLS, CDR2 YYNGEE. The CDR3 is made up of 15 amino acids. V shed 4 bases and J 3 bases; nucleotides not matched to a gene: 9. The CDR3 spells CASSPNQGGHYGYTF. The CDR3 DNA reads TGTGCCAGCAGCCCAAATCAGGGGGGGCACTATGGCTACACCTTC. Filled out from reference TRBV9 and TRBJ1-2, the complete variable domain reads DSGVTQTPKHLITATGQRVTLRCSPRSGDLSVYWYQQSLDQGLQFLIQYYNGEERAKGNILERFSAQQFPDLHSELNLSSLELGDSALYFCASSPNQGGHYGYTFGSGTRLTVV.

This clonotype appeared many times. The rearrangement links TRBV7-8 to TRBJ1-2, with D uncertain. Germline lookup yields CDR1 SGHVS and CDR2 FQNEAQ. This CDR3 has 16 amino acids. The germline V and J ends were trimmed by 3 bases and 3 bases, with 17 bases remaining between them. The CDR3 loop is CASSLATAGRDYGYTF. The CDR3 DNA follows: TGTGCCAGCAGCTTGGCCACGGCCGGTCGGGACTATGGCTACACCTTC.

There are many counts of this clonotype. The rearrangement joins TRBV7-9 to TRBJ2-5; D possibly matches TRBD1 or TRBD2 (5 bases each). The V end lost 5 bases, the J end lost 5 bases, and 12 bases lay between the germline ends. The V gene's germline CDR1 is SEHNR and CDR2 FQNEAQ (reference sequence). This CDR3 region has 13 residues. CDR3 in amino acids: CASSTRDGETQYF. The CDR3 DNA reads TGTGCCAGCAGCACCCGGGACGGTGAGACCCAGTACTTC.

In this sample, this clonotype turned up many times. The genes are TRBV18 and TRBJ2-1, with D possibly matching TRBD2 (5 bases). Trimming took off 6 bases at V and 5 bases at J, with 17 bases between the two ends. Germline V gives CDR1 KGHSH, CDR2 LQKENI. This CDR3 region has 15 residues. CDR3 DNA sequence: TGTGCCAGCTCTCCTGGACTGTCCGTTAACAATGAGCAGTTCTTC. Its protein product is CASSPGLSVNNEQFF.

This clonotype showed up many times. The chain employs TRBV7-2 and TRBJ2-1; 7 nucleotides match TRBD2. This CDR3 has 15 residues. Germline V gene data show CDR1 as SGHTA and CDR2 as FQGNSA. After removal of 2 bases from V and 8 bases from J, the junction contained 9 bases not matched to a gene. As DNA, the CDR3 is TGTGCCAGCAGCTTATGGGAGGGTGAGTTTGATGAGCAGTTCTTC. Translated: CASSLWEGEFDEQFF.

The chain carries TRBV6-1 and TRBJ1-4; D is possibly TRBD1 (5 bases). The length of the CDR3 is 15 residues. Trimming removed 4 bases at V and 7 bases at J, with 16 bases between. Germline assignment: CDR1 MNHNS and CDR2 SASEGT. Written as DNA, the CDR3 is TGTGCCAGCAGTGTTTCGTCAGGGACGACTGAAAAACTGTTTTTT. Translated, it gives CASSVSSGTTEKLFF.

Only a few counts were recorded for this clonotype. This chain joins TRBV9 and TRBJ1-6; D call uncertain. The CDR3 covers 14 residues. V gave up 0 bases and J gave up 5 bases, with 6 bases separating them. Germline V gives CDR1 SGDLS, CDR2 YYNGEE. This chain's CDR3 is CASSVDGNNSPLHF. CDR3 in DNA: TGTGCCAGCAGCGTAGATGGAAATAATTCACCCCTCCACTTT.

This clonotype was recorded only once. A clone one base away is much larger, so this may be a read error. The conserved phenylalanine or tryptophan normally closing the CDR3 is absent here, so this likely arose from a read error. This chain links TRBV18 with TRBJ1-2; D uncertain. This CDR3 has 15 residues. Germline V CDR1 and CDR2: KGHSH, LQKENI. V lost 2 bases, J lost 1 base, and 11 bases lay in between. The CDR3 protein is CASSPGSGVNYGYTL. CDR3 DNA sequence: TGTGCCAGCTCACCAGGCAGCGGAGTTAACTATGGCTACACCCTC.